This T cell receptor (beta chain) was found in a study of T cells in Graves' hyperthyroidism and ophthalmopathy. This clonotype was recorded a few times. Its specificity is unknown. Whole-study results and caveats: Ophthalmopathy was predicted by the model a median of approximately 6.6 months ahead of onset.

The investigators amplified TCR beta CDR3 regions from RNA transcripts. Using the HTBI primer set, a first-round RT-PCR was run on the TCR CDR3. Using its own MiXCR run on the multiplex PCR reads, TCRdb lists one record per CDR3 protein. Altogether 450,000 to 600,000 distinct CDR3 sequences are present, roughly 15% being singletons, with the ten largest covering about 14%. V lost 2 bases to trimming and J lost 5 bases; unmatched junction nucleotides: 8. CDR3 length equals 15 residues. Germline V gene lookup returns CDR1 SGHNT and CDR2 YENEEA. This clonotype originated in a woman aged 40 to 49 with Graves' hyperthyroidism. The sequencing sample was made of blood. The J gene is TRBJ2-5, the V gene TRBV11-3; 7 bases agree with TRBD2. For the CDR3, the DNA is TGTGCCAGCAGCTTATCGGGGGGAGGGATGGAGACCCAGTACTTC. Its protein is CASSLSGGGMETQYF.